This TCR beta chain was documented in a study of blood T cell repertoires in COVID-19. Study context: Samples came from the United States, Italy and Spain, spanning acute and convalescent COVID-19.

V dropped 6 bases and J dropped 0; count of bases not matched to a gene: 10. The CDR3 sequence is 15 residues long. Germline V lookup: CDR1 SQVTM, CDR2 ANQGSEA. Some clones are missing from TCRdb's copy, which holds only in-frame ones; the method was immunoSEQ multiplex PCR. The sample has approximately 290,000 clones; roughly 91% are singletons. The chain links TRBV29-1 to TRBJ2-7; 8 bases map to TRBD1. The sequenced material came from peripheral blood. The receptor was derived from a man aged 30-40 years with acute or convalescent COVID-19. CDR3: CSVSPRTGSSYEQYF. In nucleotides, the CDR3 is TGCAGCGTCTCCCCCAGGACAGGGAGCTCCTACGAGCAGTACTTC.